This T cell receptor beta chain was recovered during a study of early T cells in non-severe SARS-CoV-2 infection. Study context: Chains were not paired, and sequencing was done on bulk RNA from unsorted whole blood.

This clonotype has more than one count but fewer than ten. What it recognizes is unknown. General study points: VDJdb matching favored anti-spike CD8 responses, missing private and CD4 specificities.

Each single cDNA molecule received a unique molecular identifier. One entry per CDR3 protein results from TCRdb running MiXCR on the 5' RACE reads. In the table there are tens of thousands of distinct CDR3 sequences, around 14% of which are singletons. The CDR3 is 14 amino acids. Trimming removed 0 bases from V and 5 bases from J, with 10 bases in between. The germline V gene has CDR1 SGDLS and CDR2 YYNGEE. The chain joins TRBV9 to TRBJ2-3, with D perhaps matching TRBD2 (5 bases). The clonotype was recovered from an adult who was a healthcare worker with PCR-confirmed SARS-CoV-2 infection or an uninfected control (not recorded which). Sequences were obtained from whole blood. The CDR3 DNA follows: TGTGCCAGCAGCGTAGCAGTGGCGGGAGATACGCAGTATTTT. It codes for CASSVAVAGDTQYF.